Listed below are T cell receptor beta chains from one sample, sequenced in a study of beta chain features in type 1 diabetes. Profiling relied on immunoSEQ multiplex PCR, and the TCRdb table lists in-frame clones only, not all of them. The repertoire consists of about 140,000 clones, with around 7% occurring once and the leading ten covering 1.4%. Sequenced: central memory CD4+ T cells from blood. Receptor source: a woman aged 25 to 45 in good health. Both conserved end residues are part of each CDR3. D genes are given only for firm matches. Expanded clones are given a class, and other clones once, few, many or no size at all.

cdr3_aa: CSVDGQGTYEQYF
cdr3_nt: TGCAGCGTTGATGGACAGGGGACGTACGAGCAGTACTTC
clone_size: .
cdr3_length: 13
v_call: TRBV29-1
j_call: TRBJ2-7
d_call: TRBD1

cdr3_aa: CASSESGSAGEQYF
cdr3_nt: TGTGCCAGCAGTGAAAGTGGGAGTGCGGGAGAGCAGTACTTC
clone_size: few
cdr3_length: 14
v_call: TRBV6-1
j_call: TRBJ2-7
d_call: .

cdr3_aa: CASSLWTTKNIQYF
cdr3_nt: TGTGCCAGCAGCTTATGGACTACCAAAAACATTCAGTACTTC
clone_size: .
cdr3_length: 14
v_call: TRBV7-9
j_call: TRBJ2-4
d_call: .

cdr3_aa: CASSQQAGGPLGADTQYF
cdr3_nt: TGCGCCAGCAGCCAACAGGCGGGAGGGCCCCTCGGCGCAGATACGCAGTATTTT
clone_size: few
cdr3_length: 18
v_call: TRBV4-1
j_call: TRBJ2-3
d_call: TRBD2

cdr3_aa: CASRTGSTEAFF
cdr3_nt: TGTGCCAGCAGGACAGGGTCCACTGAAGCTTTCTTT
clone_size: .
cdr3_length: 12
v_call: TRBV28
j_call: TRBJ1-1
d_call: TRBD1

cdr3_aa: CASSSARGGTEAFF
cdr3_nt: TGTGCCAGCAGTTCCGCGAGGGGAGGCACTGAAGCTTTCTTT
clone_size: .
cdr3_length: 14
v_call: TRBV6-5
j_call: TRBJ1-1
d_call: .

cdr3_aa: CASSDQGAGELFF
cdr3_nt: TGTGCCAGCTCAGACCAGGGGGCCGGGGAGCTGTTTTTT
clone_size: .
cdr3_length: 13
v_call: TRBV18
j_call: TRBJ2-2
d_call: TRBD1

cdr3_aa: CASSGSGPSNQPQHF
cdr3_nt: TGTGCCAGCAGTGGGTCCGGTCCTAGCAATCAGCCCCAGCATTTT
clone_size: once
cdr3_length: 15
v_call: TRBV2
j_call: TRBJ1-5
d_call: .

cdr3_aa: CASSEVFTSGSGGELFF
cdr3_nt: TGTGCCAGCAGTGAAGTCTTCACTAGCGGGAGCGGCGGGGAGCTGTTTTTT
clone_size: .
cdr3_length: 17
v_call: TRBV6-1
j_call: TRBJ2-2
d_call: TRBD2

cdr3_aa: CASSPRTSGGETQYF
cdr3_nt: TGTGCCAGCAGCCCCCGGACTAGCGGCGGCGAGACCCAGTACTTC
clone_size: few
cdr3_length: 15
v_call: TRBV7-2
j_call: TRBJ2-5
d_call: TRBD2

cdr3_aa: CASSFRLMSYTF
cdr3_nt: TGTGCCAGCAGTTTTCGGTTGATGAGCTACACCTTC
clone_size: few
cdr3_length: 12
v_call: TRBV28
j_call: TRBJ1-2
d_call: .

cdr3_aa: CASSLVRGPGQNTGELFF
cdr3_nt: TGTGCCAGCAGCTTAGTTAGGGGGCCAGGCCAGAACACCGGGGAGCTGTTTTTT
clone_size: many
cdr3_length: 18
v_call: TRBV7-2
j_call: TRBJ2-2
d_call: TRBD1

cdr3_aa: CASSSGLEKLFF
cdr3_nt: TGTGCCAGCAGCTCGGGACTTGAAAAACTGTTTTTT
clone_size: few
cdr3_length: 12
v_call: TRBV28
j_call: TRBJ1-4
d_call: .

cdr3_aa: CASSLADSYEQYF
cdr3_nt: TGTGCCAGCAGTTTAGCGGACTCCTACGAGCAGTACTTC
clone_size: .
cdr3_length: 13
v_call: TRBV6-6
j_call: TRBJ2-7
d_call: .

cdr3_aa: CASSLGGQGAGETQYF
cdr3_nt: TGTGCCAGCAGCTTGGGAGGTCAGGGGGCGGGGGAGACCCAGTACTTC
clone_size: few
cdr3_length: 16
v_call: TRBV5-6
j_call: TRBJ2-5
d_call: TRBD1

cdr3_aa: CASQGITSKTQYF
cdr3_nt: TGTGCCAGCCAGGGGATTACGTCCAAGACCCAGTACTTC
clone_size: few
cdr3_length: 13
v_call: TRBV25-1
j_call: TRBJ2-5
d_call: .

cdr3_aa: CASTPFGEPQETQYF
cdr3_nt: TGTGCCAGCACCCCATTTGGGGAGCCGCAAGAGACCCAGTACTTC
clone_size: few
cdr3_length: 15
v_call: TRBV28
j_call: TRBJ2-5
d_call: .

cdr3_aa: CASRSGTGGYYEQYF
cdr3_nt: TGTGCCAGCAGGTCCGGGACAGGGGGCTACTACGAGCAGTACTTC
clone_size: few
cdr3_length: 15
v_call: TRBV6-5
j_call: TRBJ2-7
d_call: TRBD1

cdr3_aa: CASSLGGDINGYTF
cdr3_nt: TGTGCCAGCAGCCTCGGGGGGGACATCAATGGCTACACCTTC
clone_size: few
cdr3_length: 14
v_call: TRBV7-2
j_call: TRBJ1-2
d_call: .

cdr3_aa: CASTRTGRNYGYTF
cdr3_nt: TGTGCCAGCACACGGACAGGACGGAACTATGGCTACACCTTC
clone_size: few
cdr3_length: 14
v_call: TRBV28
j_call: TRBJ1-2
d_call: TRBD1

cdr3_aa: CASSPYRDDQPQHF
cdr3_nt: TGTGCCAGCTCACCTTACAGGGATGATCAGCCCCAGCATTTT
clone_size: medium-sized
cdr3_length: 14
v_call: TRBV18
j_call: TRBJ1-5
d_call: .

cdr3_aa: CASSVGPHYSGANVLTF
cdr3_nt: TGTGCCAGCAGCGTAGGCCCACACTACTCTGGGGCCAACGTCCTGACTTTC
clone_size: few
cdr3_length: 17
v_call: TRBV9
j_call: TRBJ2-6
d_call: .

cdr3_aa: CASRRGLADQETQYF
cdr3_nt: TGTGCCAGTAGACGTGGACTAGCGGACCAAGAGACCCAGTACTTC
clone_size: few
cdr3_length: 15
v_call: TRBV19
j_call: TRBJ2-5
d_call: TRBD2

cdr3_aa: CASSVGGTSGSVTEHTQYF
cdr3_nt: TGTGCCAGCAGCGTAGGGGGGACTAGCGGGAGTGTAACGGAACATACGCAGTATTTT
clone_size: few
cdr3_length: 19
v_call: TRBV9
j_call: TRBJ2-3
d_call: TRBD2

cdr3_aa: CASSPYLAGVKGDEQFF
cdr3_nt: TGTGCCAGCTCACCATACCTAGCGGGAGTCAAGGGGGATGAGCAGTTCTTC
clone_size: many
cdr3_length: 17
v_call: TRBV18
j_call: TRBJ2-1
d_call: TRBD2

cdr3_aa: CASSSLSSTEAFF
cdr3_nt: TGTGCCAGCAGCTCTCTTAGTAGCACTGAAGCTTTCTTT
clone_size: few
cdr3_length: 13
v_call: TRBV11-3
j_call: TRBJ1-1
d_call: .

cdr3_aa: CASSHGTALSYEQYF
cdr3_nt: TGCGCCAGCAGCCACGGGACAGCCCTCTCCTACGAGCAGTACTTC
clone_size: .
cdr3_length: 15
v_call: TRBV5-1
j_call: TRBJ2-7
d_call: TRBD1

cdr3_aa: CASTVGQGDEKLFF
cdr3_nt: TGTGCCAGCACCGTGGGACAGGGAGATGAAAAACTGTTTTTT
clone_size: few
cdr3_length: 14
v_call: TRBV11-2
j_call: TRBJ1-4
d_call: TRBD1

cdr3_aa: CASSLRLAGYNEQFF
cdr3_nt: TGTGCCAGCAGCTTAAGACTAGCGGGGTACAATGAGCAGTTCTTC
clone_size: .
cdr3_length: 15
v_call: TRBV11-2
j_call: TRBJ2-1
d_call: TRBD2

cdr3_aa: CASSFRLAGGPTDTQYF
cdr3_nt: TGTGCCAGCAGCTTCAGACTAGCGGGAGGGCCGACAGATACGCAGTATTTT
clone_size: .
cdr3_length: 17
v_call: TRBV5-4
j_call: TRBJ2-3
d_call: TRBD2

cdr3_aa: CASSPNLGSQETQYF
cdr3_nt: TGTGCCAGCAGCCCCAACCTGGGCTCCCAAGAGACCCAGTACTTC
clone_size: few
cdr3_length: 15
v_call: TRBV7-9
j_call: TRBJ2-5
d_call: .

cdr3_aa: CASSSQGGKYEQYF
cdr3_nt: TGTGCCAGCAGCTCTCAGGGAGGAAAGTACGAGCAGTACTTC
clone_size: few
cdr3_length: 14
v_call: TRBV9
j_call: TRBJ2-7
d_call: .

cdr3_aa: CASSLGIGWEGRHEQFF
cdr3_nt: TGTGCCAGCAGCTTGGGCATTGGGTGGGAGGGCCGGCATGAGCAGTTCTTC
clone_size: .
cdr3_length: 17
v_call: TRBV5-4
j_call: TRBJ2-1
d_call: TRBD2

cdr3_aa: CASSRQGFTEAFF
cdr3_nt: TGTGCCAGCAGTCGACAGGGTTTTACTGAAGCTTTCTTT
clone_size: few
cdr3_length: 13
v_call: TRBV6-1
j_call: TRBJ1-1
d_call: TRBD1

cdr3_aa: CASRQRDSYEQYF
cdr3_nt: TGTGCCAGCAGACAACGGGACTCCTACGAGCAGTACTTC
clone_size: .
cdr3_length: 13
v_call: TRBV5-4
j_call: TRBJ2-7
d_call: .

cdr3_aa: CSVGQGLVTDTQYF
cdr3_nt: TGCAGCGTTGGACAGGGGTTAGTCACAGATACGCAGTATTTT
clone_size: .
cdr3_length: 14
v_call: TRBV29-1
j_call: TRBJ2-3
d_call: TRBD1

cdr3_aa: CASSRDIHQYF
cdr3_nt: TGTGCCAGCAGCCGGGACATCCATCAGTACTTC
clone_size: many
cdr3_length: 11
v_call: TRBV7-8
j_call: TRBJ2-4
d_call: .

cdr3_aa: CASSEGQGTYNEQFF
cdr3_nt: TGTGCCAGCAGCGAGGGACAGGGGACCTACAATGAGCAGTTCTTC
clone_size: few
cdr3_length: 15
v_call: TRBV9
j_call: TRBJ2-1
d_call: TRBD1

cdr3_aa: CASSGAERTDTQYF
cdr3_nt: TGTGCCAGCAGCGGTGCAGAGCGAACAGATACGCAGTATTTT
clone_size: .
cdr3_length: 14
v_call: TRBV5-5
j_call: TRBJ2-3
d_call: .

cdr3_aa: CASGSGWTASGANVLTF
cdr3_nt: TGCGCCAGCGGCTCGGGTTGGACAGCCTCTGGGGCCAACGTCCTGACTTTC
clone_size: .
cdr3_length: 17
v_call: TRBV5-1
j_call: TRBJ2-6
d_call: .

cdr3_aa: CASSPQGVVYGYTF
cdr3_nt: TGTGCCAGCAGCCCTCAGGGGGTAGTCTATGGCTACACCTTC
clone_size: few
cdr3_length: 14
v_call: TRBV11-2
j_call: TRBJ1-2
d_call: TRBD1

cdr3_aa: CASSLGTTIGGTGELFF
cdr3_nt: TGTGCCAGCTCACTGGGGACTACGATCGGGGGCACCGGGGAGCTGTTTTTT
clone_size: .
cdr3_length: 17
v_call: TRBV18
j_call: TRBJ2-2
d_call: TRBD2

cdr3_aa: CASSLGREGRDEQFF
cdr3_nt: TGTGCTAGCAGCTTAGGTCGGGAGGGCCGGGATGAGCAGTTCTTC
clone_size: .
cdr3_length: 15
v_call: TRBV7-7
j_call: TRBJ2-1
d_call: TRBD2

cdr3_aa: CASSRAGTGPTYNEQFF
cdr3_nt: TGTGCCAGCAGCAGGGCCGGGACAGGCCCTACCTACAATGAGCAGTTCTTC
clone_size: .
cdr3_length: 17
v_call: TRBV9
j_call: TRBJ2-1
d_call: TRBD1

cdr3_aa: CASSDILAGINPYEQYF
cdr3_nt: TGTGCCAGCAGTGATATACTAGCGGGTATCAACCCCTACGAGCAGTACTTC
clone_size: few
cdr3_length: 17
v_call: TRBV25-1
j_call: TRBJ2-7
d_call: TRBD2

cdr3_aa: CASSSLTSGGYNEQFF
cdr3_nt: TGTGCCAGCAGTTCCCTCACTAGCGGGGGCTACAATGAGCAGTTCTTC
clone_size: .
cdr3_length: 16
v_call: TRBV28
j_call: TRBJ2-1
d_call: TRBD2

cdr3_aa: CSVLLQETQYF
cdr3_nt: TGCAGCGTTCTCCTCCAAGAGACCCAGTACTTC
clone_size: many
cdr3_length: 11
v_call: TRBV29-1
j_call: TRBJ2-5
d_call: .

cdr3_aa: CASSLTSASTEAFF
cdr3_nt: TGTGCCAGCAGCTTAACTTCCGCCAGCACTGAAGCTTTCTTT
clone_size: few
cdr3_length: 14
v_call: TRBV7-3
j_call: TRBJ1-1
d_call: .

cdr3_aa: CASSSTSGGYNEQFF
cdr3_nt: TGCGCCAGCAGCTCGACTAGCGGGGGTTACAATGAGCAGTTCTTC
clone_size: .
cdr3_length: 15
v_call: TRBV5-1
j_call: TRBJ2-1
d_call: TRBD2

cdr3_aa: CSVEAARSSYNEQFF
cdr3_nt: TGCAGCGTTGAGGCAGCGCGGAGCTCCTACAATGAGCAGTTCTTC
clone_size: few
cdr3_length: 15
v_call: TRBV29-1
j_call: TRBJ2-1
d_call: .

cdr3_aa: CASSPFRGRANEQFF
cdr3_nt: TGTGCCAGCAGCCCCTTTCGCGGGAGGGCCAATGAGCAGTTCTTC
clone_size: .
cdr3_length: 15
v_call: TRBV11-3
j_call: TRBJ2-1
d_call: TRBD2

cdr3_aa: CAISDPGQGAGEQYF
cdr3_nt: TGTGCCATCAGTGACCCGGGACAGGGTGCTGGCGAGCAGTACTTC
clone_size: .
cdr3_length: 15
v_call: TRBV10-3
j_call: TRBJ2-7
d_call: TRBD1

cdr3_aa: CSVAGQGYSGNTIYF
cdr3_nt: TGCAGCGTTGCTGGACAGGGATACTCTGGAAACACCATATATTTT
clone_size: .
cdr3_length: 15
v_call: TRBV29-1
j_call: TRBJ1-3
d_call: TRBD1

cdr3_aa: CASSARGYEQFF
cdr3_nt: TGTGCCAGTAGTGCCAGGGGCTATGAGCAGTTCTTC
clone_size: few
cdr3_length: 12
v_call: TRBV19
j_call: TRBJ2-1
d_call: .

cdr3_aa: CASSFPDRCNQPQHF
cdr3_nt: TGTGCCAGCAGCTTCCCGGACAGGTGCAATCAGCCCCAGCATTTT
clone_size: few
cdr3_length: 15
v_call: TRBV7-2
j_call: TRBJ1-5
d_call: TRBD1

cdr3_aa: CASSLGLAIGTHNEQFF
cdr3_nt: TGTGCCAGCAGCTTGGGCCTAGCAATCGGAACTCACAATGAGCAGTTCTTC
clone_size: .
cdr3_length: 17
v_call: TRBV5-4
j_call: TRBJ2-1
d_call: .

cdr3_aa: CASSVEGGGSYNEQFF
cdr3_nt: TGTGCCAGCAGTGTCGAGGGAGGGGGGTCCTACAATGAGCAGTTCTTC
clone_size: few
cdr3_length: 16
v_call: TRBV6-4
j_call: TRBJ2-1
d_call: .

cdr3_aa: CASSLPGVDRQETQYF
cdr3_nt: TGTGCCAGCAGCTTGCCGGGGGTTGACAGACAAGAGACCCAGTACTTC
clone_size: .
cdr3_length: 16
v_call: TRBV5-6
j_call: TRBJ2-5
d_call: .

cdr3_aa: CASSPRGGEAFF
cdr3_nt: TGTGCCAGCTCACCAAGGGGTGGTGAAGCTTTCTTT
clone_size: few
cdr3_length: 12
v_call: TRBV18
j_call: TRBJ1-1
d_call: .